This T cell receptor (beta chain) stems from a study of blood T cells in healthy people across ages. This CDR3 is built from 15 residues. V dropped 5 bases and J dropped 7 bases, with 18 bases sitting between them. Germline V gene lookup returns CDR1 SGHAT and CDR2 FQDESV (reference sequence). A second roughly 6 to 12 cycle PCR used barcoded and J-beta primers. TCRdb passed the 5' RACE reads through MiXCR, listing each CDR3 protein once. Of roughly 800,000 distinct CDR3 sequences in the sample, about 62% are singletons; the top ten hold approximately 20%. The rearrangement links TRBV11-1 to TRBJ2-1; TRBD1 is a possible D gene (5 bases). Sequenced material: blood. The sequence was obtained from a young man in good health. The CDR3 is CASSPSVLGANEQFF. The CDR3 nucleotides are TGTGCCAGCAGCCCCTCTGTCTTAGGGGCTAATGAGCAGTTCTTC.